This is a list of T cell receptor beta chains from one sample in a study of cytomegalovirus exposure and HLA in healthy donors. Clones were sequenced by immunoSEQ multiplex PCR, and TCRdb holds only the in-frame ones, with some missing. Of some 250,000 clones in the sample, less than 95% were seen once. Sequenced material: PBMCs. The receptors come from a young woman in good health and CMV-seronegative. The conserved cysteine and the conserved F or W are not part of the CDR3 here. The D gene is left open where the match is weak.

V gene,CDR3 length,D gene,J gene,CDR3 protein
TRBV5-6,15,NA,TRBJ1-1,ASSTQTGMEMNTEAF
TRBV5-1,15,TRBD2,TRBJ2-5,ASSRRTGLASKETQY
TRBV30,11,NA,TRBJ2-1,AWTLFGEYEQF
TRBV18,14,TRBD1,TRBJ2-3,ASSPLDRRQADTQY
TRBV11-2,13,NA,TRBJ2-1,ASSFGGSSYNEQF
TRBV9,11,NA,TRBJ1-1,ASSVAGDTEAF
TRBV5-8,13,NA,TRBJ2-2,ASSLRRRNTGELF
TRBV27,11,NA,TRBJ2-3,ASSLFSTDTQY
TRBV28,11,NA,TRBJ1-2,ASSLHRNYGYT
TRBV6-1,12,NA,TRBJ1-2,ASSVGGSNYGYT
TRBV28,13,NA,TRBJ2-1,ASSVSGNLRDEQF
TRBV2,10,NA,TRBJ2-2,ATRGTGGELF
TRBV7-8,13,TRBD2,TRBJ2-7,ASSFQREDSYEQY
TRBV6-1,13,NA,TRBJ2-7,ASSEGPRQTYEQY
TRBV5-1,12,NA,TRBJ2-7,ASSWTATSYEQY
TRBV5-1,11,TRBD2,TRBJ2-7,ASSLALADEQY
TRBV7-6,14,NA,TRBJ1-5,ASSSGLDNSHQPQH
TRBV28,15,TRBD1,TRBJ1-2,ASRPKGAKPLWYGYT
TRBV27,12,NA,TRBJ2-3,ASSIRTNTDTQY
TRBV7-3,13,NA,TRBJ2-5,ASSPDVGGTETQY
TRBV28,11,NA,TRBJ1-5,ASSFGSNQPQH
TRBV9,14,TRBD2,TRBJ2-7,ASSPAGGGASYEQY
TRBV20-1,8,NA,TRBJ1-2,SATGSGYT
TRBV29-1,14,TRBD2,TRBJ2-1,SAKKGGRAAYNEQF
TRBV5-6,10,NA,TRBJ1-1,ASSFRRGEAF
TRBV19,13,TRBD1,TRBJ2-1,ASSIGGTGGDEQF
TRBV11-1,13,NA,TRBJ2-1,ASSADEGYYNEQF
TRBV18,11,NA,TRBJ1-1,ASSPDKGTEAF
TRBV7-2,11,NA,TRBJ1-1,ASSSNTGTEAF
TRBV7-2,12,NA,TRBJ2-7,ASSLLPRYYEQY
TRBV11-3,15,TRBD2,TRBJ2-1,ASSLGRGQAGMDEQF
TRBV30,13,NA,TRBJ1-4,AWSLKGATNEKLF